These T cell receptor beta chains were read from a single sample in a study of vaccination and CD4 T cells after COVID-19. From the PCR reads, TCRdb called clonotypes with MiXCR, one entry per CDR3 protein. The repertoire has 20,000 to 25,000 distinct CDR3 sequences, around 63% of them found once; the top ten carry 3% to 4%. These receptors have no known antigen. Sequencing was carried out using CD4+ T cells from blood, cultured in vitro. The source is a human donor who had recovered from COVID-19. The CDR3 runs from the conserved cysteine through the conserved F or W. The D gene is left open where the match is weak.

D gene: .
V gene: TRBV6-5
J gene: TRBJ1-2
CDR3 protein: CASSYSTGEGGYTF

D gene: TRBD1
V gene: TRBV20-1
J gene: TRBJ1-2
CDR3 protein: CSAREGRQGIGYTF

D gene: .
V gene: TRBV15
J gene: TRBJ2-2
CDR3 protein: CATSRDLTDTGELFF

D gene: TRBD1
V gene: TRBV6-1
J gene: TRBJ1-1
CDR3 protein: CASSLYGTGNTEAFF

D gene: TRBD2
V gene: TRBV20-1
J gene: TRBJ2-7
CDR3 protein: CSASLAGGYEQYF

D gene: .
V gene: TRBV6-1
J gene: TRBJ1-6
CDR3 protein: CASSVGGTNSPLHF

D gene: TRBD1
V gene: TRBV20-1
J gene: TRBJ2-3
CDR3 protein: CSGGDRGDGADTQYF

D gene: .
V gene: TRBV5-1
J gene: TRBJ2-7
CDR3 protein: CASSRQLAGSHEQYF

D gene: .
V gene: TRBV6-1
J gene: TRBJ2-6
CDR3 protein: CASRGSGANVLTF

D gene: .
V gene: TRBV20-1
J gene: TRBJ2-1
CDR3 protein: CSASAVDNEQFF

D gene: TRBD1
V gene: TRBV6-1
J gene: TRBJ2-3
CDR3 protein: CASGTGGDTQYF

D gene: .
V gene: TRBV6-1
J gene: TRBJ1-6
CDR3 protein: CASSERGRGGSPLHF

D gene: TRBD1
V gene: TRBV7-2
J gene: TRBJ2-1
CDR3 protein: CASARDRYNEQFF

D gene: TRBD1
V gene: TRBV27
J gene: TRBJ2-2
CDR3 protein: CASSTAGGSAGELFF

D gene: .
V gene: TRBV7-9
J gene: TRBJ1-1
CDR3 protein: CASSRLGDTEAFF

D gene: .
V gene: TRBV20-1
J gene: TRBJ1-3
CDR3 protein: CSAAGVPGNTIYF

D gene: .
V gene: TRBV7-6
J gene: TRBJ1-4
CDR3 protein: CASRRSQGPTNEKLFF

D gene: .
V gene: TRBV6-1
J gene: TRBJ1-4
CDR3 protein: CATQLGRATTNEKLFF

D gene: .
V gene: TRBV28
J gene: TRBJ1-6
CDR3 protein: CASSLEGTSSYNSPLHF

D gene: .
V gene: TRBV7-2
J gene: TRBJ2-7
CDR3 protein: CASSLLADIYEQYF

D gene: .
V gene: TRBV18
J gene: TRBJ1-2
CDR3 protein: CASSPRSGGDGYTF

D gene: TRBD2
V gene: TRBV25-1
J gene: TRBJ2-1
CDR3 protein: CASSELGLAGVEQFF

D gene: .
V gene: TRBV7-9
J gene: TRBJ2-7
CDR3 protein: CASRTGGEQYF

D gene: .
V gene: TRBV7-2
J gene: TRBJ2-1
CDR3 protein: CASSLGGWQFF

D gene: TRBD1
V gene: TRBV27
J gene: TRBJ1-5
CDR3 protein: CASSPDRGPSQPQHF

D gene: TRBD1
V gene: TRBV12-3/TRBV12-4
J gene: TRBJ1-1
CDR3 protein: CASSWTGNTEAFF

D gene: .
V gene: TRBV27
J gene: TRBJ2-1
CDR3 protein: CASRAAQILDEQFF

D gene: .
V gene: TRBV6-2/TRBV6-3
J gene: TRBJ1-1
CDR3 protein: CASSTTGRTEAFF

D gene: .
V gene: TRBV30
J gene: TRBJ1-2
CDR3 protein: CAWSFGTGRTYTF

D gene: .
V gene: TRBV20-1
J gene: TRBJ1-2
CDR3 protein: CSARKALGTEDYGYTF

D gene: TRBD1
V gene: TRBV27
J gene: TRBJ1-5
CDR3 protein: CASSPKTGVGNQPQHF

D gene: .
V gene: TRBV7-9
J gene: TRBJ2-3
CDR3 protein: CASSFVLDTQYF

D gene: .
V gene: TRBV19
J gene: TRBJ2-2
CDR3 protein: CASNPSGSTGELFF

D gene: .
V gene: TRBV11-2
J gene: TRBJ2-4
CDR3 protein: CASSSSTGGGIQYF

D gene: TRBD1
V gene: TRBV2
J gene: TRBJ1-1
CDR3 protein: CASRGQGSTEAFF

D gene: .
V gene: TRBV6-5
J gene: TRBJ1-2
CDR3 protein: CASSYSEGDGYTF

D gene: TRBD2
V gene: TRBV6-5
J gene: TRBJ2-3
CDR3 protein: CASSYSRGGGGMGAQYF

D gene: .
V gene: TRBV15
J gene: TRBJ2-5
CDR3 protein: CATSTETTQETQYF

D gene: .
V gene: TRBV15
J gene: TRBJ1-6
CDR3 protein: CATSREATYNSPLHF

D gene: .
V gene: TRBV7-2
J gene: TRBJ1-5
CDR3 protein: CASSLRRDQPQHF

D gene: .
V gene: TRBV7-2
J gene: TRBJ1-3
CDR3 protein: CASSLVAASGNTIYF

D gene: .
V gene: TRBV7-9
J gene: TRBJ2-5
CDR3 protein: CASSLARHREPRETQYF

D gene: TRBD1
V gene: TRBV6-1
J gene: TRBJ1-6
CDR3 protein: CASRWTGDNSPLHF

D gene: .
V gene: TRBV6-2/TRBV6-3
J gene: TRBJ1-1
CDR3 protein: CASSYNRGRVNTEAFF

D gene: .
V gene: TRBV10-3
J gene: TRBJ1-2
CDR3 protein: CAISQGGGYTF

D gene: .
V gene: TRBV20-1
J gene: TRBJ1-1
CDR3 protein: CSAPDRRRGEYTF